Listed below are T cell receptor beta chains from one sample, sequenced in a study of blood T cell repertoires in COVID-19. Clones were read by immunoSEQ multiplex PCR, and TCRdb kept only the in-frame ones, dropping some. Among approximately 100,000 clones listed, around 82% were seen once. The sequenced sample consisted of peripheral blood. The receptors stem from a man in his sixties with acute or convalescent COVID-19. CDR3s include the opening cysteine and the closing phenylalanine or tryptophan. D genes are given only for firm matches. Rows give clone size only sometimes, using once, few, many, or a class for an expanded clone.

v_call	d_call	j_call	clone_size	cdr3_aa	cdr3_nt
TRBV6-5	.	TRBJ1-1	.	CASSSLGNTEAFF	TGTGCCAGCAGTTCACTCGGGAACACTGAAGCTTTCTTT
TRBV4-3	.	TRBJ2-5	.	CASSQDRYEQETQYF	TGCGCCAGCAGCCAAGATCGCTACGAACAAGAGACCCAGTACTTC
TRBV7-2	.	TRBJ2-1	once	CASSALMRLTYNEQFF	TGTGCCAGCAGCGCACTGATGCGACTGACCTACAATGAGCAGTTCTTC
TRBV27	.	TRBJ2-5	.	CASSGPDREGWETQYF	TGTGCCAGCAGTGGACCGGACAGGGAGGGTTGGGAGACCCAGTACTTC
TRBV6-2/TRBV6-3	TRBD1	TRBJ1-1	.	CASSYEDRGVNTEAFF	TGTGCCAGCAGTTATGAGGACAGGGGTGTGAACACTGAAGCTTTCTTT
TRBV9	TRBD2	TRBJ2-1	.	CASTGLAGAHNEQFF	TGTGCCAGCACCGGACTAGCGGGGGCCCACAATGAGCAGTTCTTC
TRBV11-2	TRBD1	TRBJ1-6	once	CASRAQGAGSPLHF	TGTGCCAGCAGGGCTCAGGGGGCAGGATCACCCCTCCACTTT
TRBV5-6	.	TRBJ1-2	.	CASSLGVQLANYGYTF	TGTGCCAGCAGCCTGGGGGTACAGTTAGCTAACTATGGCTACACCTTC
TRBV6-4	.	TRBJ2-3	.	CASSVDRRKTQYF	TGTGCCAGCAGTGTCGACAGAAGGAAAACGCAGTATTTT
TRBV18	TRBD1	TRBJ2-6	.	CASSPRTGVNSGANVLTF	TGTGCCAGCTCACCGAGGACAGGTGTCAACTCTGGGGCCAACGTCCTGACTTTC
TRBV7-2	TRBD2	TRBJ2-2	.	CASSLTSGGGTGELFF	TGTGCCAGCAGCCTCACTAGCGGGGGAGGAACCGGGGAGCTGTTTTTT
TRBV3-1/TRBV3-2	TRBD1	TRBJ1-4	.	CASSLQGEGFNEKLFF	TGTGCCAGCAGTCTACAGGGGGAGGGGTTTAATGAAAAACTGTTTTTT
TRBV5-8	TRBD1	TRBJ1-4	.	CASSHGQGWEKLFF	TGTGCCAGCAGCCACGGACAGGGTTGGGAAAAACTGTTTTTT
TRBV7-3	.	TRBJ1-1	.	CASSPGDGRYAAEAFF	TGTGCCAGCAGCCCGGGGGACGGACGCTATGCGGCTGAAGCTTTCTTT
TRBV19	TRBD1	TRBJ1-1	.	CASSIDPGTEMNTEAFF	TGTGCCAGTAGTATAGACCCCGGGACAGAAATGAACACTGAAGCTTTCTTT
TRBV4-1	.	TRBJ1-2	.	CASSPGGYGYTF	TGCGCCAGCAGCCCCGGCGGCTATGGCTACACCTTC
TRBV7-8	TRBD1	TRBJ1-4	.	CASSRDRGNEKLFF	TGTGCCAGCAGCCGAGACAGGGGTAATGAAAAACTGTTTTTT
TRBV27	TRBD2	TRBJ2-3	once	CASSPLARGTDTQYF	TGTGCCAGCAGCCCACTAGCGCGGGGCACAGATACGCAGTATTTT
TRBV30	.	TRBJ2-7	.	CAWSPGHYQGEQYF	TGTGCCTGGAGTCCAGGACATTACCAGGGCGAGCAGTACTTC
TRBV6-2/TRBV6-3	.	TRBJ2-4	.	CASSTDRAKNIQYF	TGTGCCAGCAGTACGGACAGAGCCAAAAACATTCAGTACTTC
TRBV4-2	TRBD2	TRBJ2-3	.	CASSRSGGADTQYF	TGTGCCAGCAGCCGTAGCGGGGGGGCGGATACGCAGTATTTT
TRBV7-2	TRBD1	TRBJ1-5	.	CASSLVWGTGGNQPQHF	TGTGCCAGCAGCTTAGTTTGGGGGACAGGGGGCAATCAGCCCCAGCATTTT
TRBV3-1/TRBV3-2	.	TRBJ1-1	.	CASSPRRQRNTEAFF	TGTGCCAGCAGCCCCCGACGACAGAGGAACACTGAAGCTTTCTTT
TRBV7-3	.	TRBJ1-2	.	CASNFFIAGTNYGYTF	TGTGCCAGCAATTTTTTCATTGCAGGGACTAACTATGGCTACACCTTC
TRBV11-2	TRBD2	TRBJ2-7	.	CASSLTGGASYEQYF	TGTGCCAGCAGCTTAACCGGGGGGGCGTCCTACGAGCAGTACTTC
TRBV27	.	TRBJ1-2	.	CASSPLTGKRNGYTF	TGTGCCAGCAGTCCACTGACAGGAAAGAGAAATGGCTACACCTTC
TRBV25-1	.	TRBJ1-2	few	CASSENGHLYGYTF	TGTGCCAGCAGTGAAAACGGACACCTTTATGGCTACACCTTC
TRBV7-2	.	TRBJ1-2	.	CASSPGLPYGYTF	TGTGCCAGCAGTCCGGGACTCCCCTATGGCTACACCTTC
TRBV7-9	TRBD1	TRBJ2-7	.	CASSLPPGTEGIEQYF	TGTGCCAGCAGCTTGCCCCCCGGGACAGAGGGAATCGAGCAGTACTTC
TRBV7-9	.	TRBJ1-2	.	CASSLRLRGANYGYTF	TGTGCCAGCAGCTTAAGACTCCGCGGGGCCAACTATGGCTACACCTTC
TRBV6-1	.	TRBJ1-1	.	CASSEPGQNTEAFF	TGTGCCAGCAGTGAACCGGGACAGAACACTGAAGCTTTCTTT
TRBV11-2	.	TRBJ2-1	.	CASRTTRGLIDEQFF	TGTGCCAGCAGGACTACCAGGGGATTGATCGATGAGCAGTTCTTC
TRBV10-3	.	TRBJ2-1	.	CAISEGGGASFIYNEQFF	TGTGCCATCAGTGAAGGTGGGGGGGCTAGTTTCATCTACAATGAGCAGTTCTTC
TRBV7-9	.	TRBJ1-2	.	CASSTAAGKRGYTF	TGTGCCAGCAGCACCGCGGCCGGGAAGAGGGGCTACACCTTC
TRBV4-1	.	TRBJ2-1	.	CASSRRQALASSYNEQFF	TGCGCCAGCAGCCGCAGACAGGCCCTAGCAAGCTCCTACAATGAGCAGTTCTTC
TRBV6-1	.	TRBJ1-6	.	CASSEYKNSPLHF	TGTGCCAGCAGTGAGTACAAGAATTCACCCCTCCACTTT
TRBV3-1/TRBV3-2	.	TRBJ1-3	.	CASSPERSGLYRNTIYF	TGTGCCAGCAGCCCAGAGAGATCGGGACTTTATAGAAACACCATATATTTT
TRBV7-3	TRBD1	TRBJ2-1	.	CASSFSRGLYNEQFF	TGTGCCAGCAGCTTCTCCAGGGGGCTCTACAATGAGCAGTTCTTC
TRBV6-6	.	TRBJ2-1	.	CASSWDKNEQFF	TGTGCCAGCAGTTGGGACAAGAATGAGCAGTTCTTC
TRBV5-1	TRBD1	TRBJ1-5	.	CASSIGQGGGNQPQHF	TGCGCCAGCAGCATAGGACAGGGGGGAGGCAATCAGCCCCAGCATTTT
TRBV5-1	TRBD1	TRBJ2-3	.	CASSLAVRGLRDTQYF	TGCGCCAGCAGCTTGGCGGTGAGGGGGCTAAGAGATACGCAGTATTTT
TRBV5-5	TRBD1	TRBJ1-1	once	CASIPAGGPEAFF	TGTGCCAGCATCCCGGCAGGGGGCCCTGAAGCTTTCTTT
TRBV15	TRBD1	TRBJ1-2	.	CATSRVRGTGVIGYTF	TGTGCCACCAGCAGAGTAAGGGGGACAGGGGTGATTGGCTACACCTTC
TRBV19	TRBD1	TRBJ1-2	.	CASSIDSGGADFNYGYTF	TGTGCCAGTAGTATAGATTCAGGGGGCGCGGATTTCAACTATGGCTACACCTTC
TRBV7-3	.	TRBJ1-1	.	CASSPYPGQNTEAFF	TGTGCCAGCAGCCCCTACCCGGGACAGAACACTGAAGCTTTCTTT
TRBV9	.	TRBJ1-1	.	CASSGGTGRAEAFF	TGTGCCAGCAGCGGGGGAACAGGGAGGGCTGAAGCTTTCTTT
TRBV6-2/TRBV6-3	.	TRBJ2-2	.	CASSYSQGNTGELFF	TGTGCCAGCAGTTACAGCCAGGGAAACACCGGGGAGCTGTTTTTT
TRBV28	.	TRBJ2-3	.	CASRPGSTDTQYF	TGTGCCAGCAGACCCGGGTCCACAGATACGCAGTATTTT
TRBV6-5	TRBD1	TRBJ2-7	.	CASSYSDRGHEQYF	TGTGCCAGCAGTTACTCGGACAGGGGACACGAGCAGTACTTC
TRBV6-5	TRBD1	TRBJ2-7	.	CASSYSEQGAYEQYF	TGTGCCAGCAGTTACTCGGAACAGGGGGCTTACGAGCAGTACTTC
TRBV18	.	TRBJ2-1	.	CASSARDISYNEQFF	TGTGCCAGCTCTGCCCGGGACATCTCCTACAATGAGCAGTTCTTC
TRBV27	.	TRBJ1-2	.	CASREGLYGYTF	TGTGCCAGCAGGGAGGGACTCTATGGCTACACCTTC
TRBV2	.	TRBJ1-5	.	CASSVGHNQPQHF	TGTGCCAGCAGTGTGGGACACAATCAGCCCCAGCATTTT
TRBV6-1	.	TRBJ1-2	.	CASSEIQGNYGYTF	TGTGCCAGCAGTGAGATACAGGGAAACTATGGCTACACCTTC
TRBV19	TRBD2	TRBJ2-5	.	CASSPWTSGFQETQYF	TGTGCCAGTAGCCCGTGGACTAGCGGATTCCAAGAGACCCAGTACTTC
TRBV9	.	TRBJ2-3	.	CASSPSGAGTDTQYF	TGTGCCAGCAGCCCCTCTGGGGCGGGCACAGATACGCAGTATTTT
TRBV7-6	.	TRBJ2-7	.	CASSSEGGKPSYEQYF	TGTGCCAGCAGCTCGGAAGGAGGAAAACCTTCCTACGAGCAGTACTTC